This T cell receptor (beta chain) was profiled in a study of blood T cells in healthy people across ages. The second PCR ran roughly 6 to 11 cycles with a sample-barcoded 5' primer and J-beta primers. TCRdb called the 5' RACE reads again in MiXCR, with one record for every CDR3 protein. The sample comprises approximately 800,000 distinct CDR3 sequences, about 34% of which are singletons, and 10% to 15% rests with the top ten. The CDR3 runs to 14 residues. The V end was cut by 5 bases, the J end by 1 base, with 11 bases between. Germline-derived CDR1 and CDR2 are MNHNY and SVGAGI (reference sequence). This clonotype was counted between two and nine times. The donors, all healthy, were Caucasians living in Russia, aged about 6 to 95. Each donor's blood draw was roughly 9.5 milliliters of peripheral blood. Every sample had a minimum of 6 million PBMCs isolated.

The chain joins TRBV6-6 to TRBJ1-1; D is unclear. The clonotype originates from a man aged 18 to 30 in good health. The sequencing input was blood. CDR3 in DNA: TGTGCCAGCAGTGCTGGCCCCACGAACACTGAAGCTTTCTTT. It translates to CASSAGPTNTEAFF.